The 17 T cell receptor beta chains reported below all come from one sample, sequenced in a study of tumor-infiltrating lymphocytes in localized non-small cell lung cancer. Only in-frame clones appear in the TCRdb table, and some are missing; sequencing was by immunoSEQ multiplex PCR. The sample includes about 16,000 clones, under 80% of them seen just once. Sequenced: lung tumor tissue. All receptors come from a human donor with non-small cell lung cancer.

The chain has TRBV5-1 and TRBJ2-1, with D possibly being TRBD1 or TRBD2 (5 bases each). Per germline, CDR1 SGHRS and CDR2 YFSETQ. The CDR3 runs to 15 residues. The ends were cut back, 4 bases at V and 6 bases at J, with 17 bases in the middle. The CDR3 DNA is TGCGCCAGCAGCACCCAAACCGGGACCTCCAATGAGCAGTTCTTC. The encoded protein is CASSTQTGTSNEQFF.

The V gene is TRBV1, the J gene TRBJ2-3; the D call in the table, TRBD2, was not verified against the DNA. TRBV1 corresponds to a pseudogene. CDR3 length equals 16 residues. The CDR3 DNA reads as TGCACCAGCAGCCAGTTATCGGCGGAGGACCCAGATACGCAGTATTTT. It codes for CTSSQLSAEDPDTQYF.

The gene calls are TRBV11-2 and TRBJ2-7; D might be TRBD1 (5 bases). This CDR3 contains 13 residues. V lost 1 base and J lost 9, with 13 bases in between. Germline lookup yields CDR1 SGHAT and CDR2 FQNNGV. In DNA, the CDR3 is TGTGCCAGCAGCTTAGGTCAAGGGGTCGGGCAGTACTTC. It codes for CASSLGQGVGQYF. The full variable domain, in which reference TRBV11-2 and TRBJ2-7 provide the parts outside the CDR3, is EAGVAQSPRYKIIEKRQSVAFWCNPISGHATLYWYQQILGQGPKLLIQFQNNGVVDDSQLPKDRFSAERLKGVDSTLKIQPAKLEDSAVYLCASSLGQGVGQYFGPGTRLTVT.

This CDR3 is CASSQAQGGYEQYF. The CDR3 nucleotides read TGTGCCAGCAGCCAAGCCCAGGGGGGCTACGAGCAGTACTTC. The chain recombines TRBV4-2 with TRBJ2-7; D is perhaps TRBD1 (7 bases). The ends were cut back, 1 base at V and 3 bases at J, with 10 bases in the middle. The V gene's germline CDR1 is LGHNA and CDR2 YNFKEQ. CDR3 length equals 14 residues.

This chain connects TRBV5-1 to TRBJ2-1; D may be TRBD2 (5 bases). V lost 0 bases and J lost 8, with 12 bases in between. Germline V gene sequence: CDR1 SGHRS, CDR2 YFSETQ. This CDR3 region has 14 residues. CDR3 region: CASSLGLLTDEQFF. The CDR3 DNA follows: TGCGCCAGCAGCTTGGGACTACTTACAGATGAGCAGTTCTTC.

This chain joins TRBV5-6 and TRBJ2-5, with D uncertain. The J call may be faulty, since TRBJ2-7 better matches the DNA end. Germline CDR1 SGHDT, CDR2 YYEEEE. CDR3 size: 16 residues. The chain's CDR3 is CASSLVVSGRSYEQYF. The DNA for the CDR3 is TGTGCCAGCAGCTTGGTAGTGTCCGGCAGATCCTACGAGCAGTACTTC.

The rearrangement joins TRBV2 to TRBJ2-3; the D gene is possibly TRBD2 (6 bases). CDR3 length: 16 residues. The ends were cut back, 6 bases at V and 2 bases at J, with 18 bases in the middle. The germline V gene encodes CDR1 SNHLY and CDR2 FYNNEI. CDR3 DNA sequence: TGTGCCAGCAGCCCCGGGGAGGCCCGAATCACAGATACGCAGTATTTT. Protein sequence: CASSPGEARITDTQYF.

This chain joins TRBV5-4 and TRBJ2-7, with 11 bases fitting TRBD2. The CDR3 consists of 15 residues. Germline loops: CDR1 SGHNT, CDR2 YYREEE (reference sequence). J was trimmed by 3 bases and V by 4 bases; bases with no gene match: 6. The chain's CDR3 is CASSPGLAGSYEQYF. The CDR3 DNA follows: TGTGCCAGCAGCCCTGGACTAGCGGGCAGCTACGAGCAGTACTTC.

This sequence joins TRBV12-1 and TRBJ2-1; no DNA check was done on the table's D call, TRBD1. TRBV12-1 constitutes a pseudogene. There are 11 residues in the CDR3. The CDR3 sequence: CASSFSGRQFF. The CDR3 bases are TGTGCCAGCAGCTTTTCAGGTAGGCAGTTCTTC.

This chain uses TRBV7-9 with TRBJ2-2, with 7 positions matching TRBD1. The germline CDR1 and CDR2 sequences are SEHNR and FQNEAQ (reference sequence). This CDR3 is built from 15 residues. The junction had 6 bases not matched to a gene; V was cut back by 5 bases and J by 3 bases. CDR3 loop: CASSRQGSDTGELFF. The CDR3 DNA is TGTGCCAGCAGCCGACAGGGAAGTGACACCGGGGAGCTGTTTTTT.

To note about this clone: The sample holds other DNA sequences that translate to the same CDR3. The chain links TRBV29-1 to TRBJ1-1; D unclear. The V and J ends lost 3 bases and 1 base respectively, with 9 bases between them. The CDR3 has 13 residues. Germline lookup yields CDR1 SQVTM and CDR2 ANQGSEA. CDR3 coding DNA: TGCAGCGTTGACGGGAGTCCGAACACTGAAGCTTTCTTT. Its protein is CSVDGSPNTEAFF.

The chain joins TRBV11-2 to TRBJ1-1; tentatively, D is TRBD1 (6 bases). The V and J ends lost 4 bases and 8 bases respectively, with 14 bases between them. CDR1 is SGHAT, CDR2 FQNNGV, per germline. The CDR3 consists of 13 residues. In DNA, the CDR3 is TGTGCCAGCAGCTCCCTTCTGACAGGCGAAGCTTTCTTT. Amino acids: CASSSLLTGEAFF.

The chain uses TRBV7-8 and TRBJ2-7; D is ambiguous. From germline, CDR1 is SGHVS and CDR2 FQNEAQ. The CDR3 has 12 residues. Trimming removed 5 bases from V and 3 bases from J, with 8 bases in between. The CDR3 nucleotides are TGTGCCAGCAGCCACCTGGTCTACGAGCAGTACTTC. Amino acids: CASSHLVYEQYF.

This clone was found once. The CDR3 nucleotides are TGTGCCAGCAGCGTACAGGGTCGAGGAAACACTGAAGCTTTCTTT. Translation gives CASSVQGRGNTEAFF. The chain recombines TRBV7-2 with TRBJ1-1, with D perhaps matching TRBD1 (6 bases). Germline lookup yields CDR1 SGHTA and CDR2 FQGNSA. The CDR3 spans 15 residues. Trimming took 5 bases from V and 2 from J, leaving 15 bases between them.

This chain links TRBV5-1 with TRBJ1-3; D perhaps matches TRBD1 (5 bases). Germline CDR1 and CDR2: SGHRS and YFSETQ. V was cut by 5 bases and J by 0 bases, with 18 bases left in between. This CDR3 is 17 amino acids long. The CDR3 is CASRDLGALSSGNTIYF. In DNA form, the CDR3 reads TGCGCCAGCAGAGATCTTGGGGCCCTGAGCTCTGGAAACACCATATATTTT.

This clone turned up a few times. The rearrangement joins TRBV15 to TRBJ1-1, with 7 positions matching TRBD1. Unmatched junction bases numbered 2, after V lost 1 base and J lost 0 bases. CDR1 and CDR2 (germline): LNHNV, YYDKDF (reference sequence). The CDR3 sequence is 15 residues long. The CDR3 is CATSRAGQLNTEAFF. Written as DNA, the CDR3 is TGTGCCACCAGCAGAGCGGGACAGCTGAACACTGAAGCTTTCTTT.

The rearrangement uses TRBV30 and TRBJ1-1; D uncertain. The CDR3 consists of 11 residues. Trimming removed 6 bases at V and 4 bases at J, with 9 bases between. Germline V gene data show CDR1 as GTSNPN and CDR2 as SVGIG (reference sequence). The CDR3 nucleotides are TGTGCCTGTGGATTGGTCACTGAAGCTTTCTTT. This codes for CACGLVTEAFF.